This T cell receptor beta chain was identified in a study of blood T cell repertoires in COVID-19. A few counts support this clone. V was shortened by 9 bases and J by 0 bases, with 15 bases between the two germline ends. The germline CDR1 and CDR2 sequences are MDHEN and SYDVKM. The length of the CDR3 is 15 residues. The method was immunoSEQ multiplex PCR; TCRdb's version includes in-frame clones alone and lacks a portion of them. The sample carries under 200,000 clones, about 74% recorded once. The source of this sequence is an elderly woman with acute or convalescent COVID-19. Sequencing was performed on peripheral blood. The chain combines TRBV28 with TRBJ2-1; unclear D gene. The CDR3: CASHIRFSSYNEQFF. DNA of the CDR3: TGTGCCAGTCATATTCGATTTAGCTCCTACAATGAGCAGTTCTTC. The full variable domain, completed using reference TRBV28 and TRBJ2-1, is DVKVTQSSRYLVKRTGEKVFLECVQDMDHENMFWYRQDPGLGLRLIYFSYDVKMKEKGDIPEGYSVSREKKERFSLILESASTNQTSMYLCASHIRFSSYNEQFFGPGTRLTVL.